The text below deals with one T cell receptor (beta chain). Its antigen specificity is not known. The record has no base qualities; no much larger clone is one base away. Including the terminal cysteine and phenylalanine, the CDR3 comprises 16 residues. The read is trimmed to its CDR3 DNA, 48 bases read in frame from base 1. V was cut back by 4 bases and J by 2 bases, leaving a gap of 18 bases between them. CDR1 and CDR2 are read off the germline V gene as SGHRS and YFSETQ. The sample belongs to a study of control samples from healthy donors and cancer patients (dated by TCRdb to about 2020). Library preparation employed the immunoSEQ multiplex PCR assay. As stored in TCRdb, this immuneACCESS dataset retains in-frame rearrangements with V and J assigned. A fraction of the clones does not appear; measured against another copy, unresolved V genes explain less than half of the discrepancy, and the remainder lacks a known reason. The sample table records fewer than 200,000 clones; 85% to 90% of these occur just once. The ten largest clones add up to around 5% of the sample.

The chain links TRBV5-1 with TRBJ2-5; there is no confident call for the D gene. The specimen sequenced was blood. This TCR came from a woman in her 30s in good health. CDR3 protein: CASSPDPLTLQETQYF. The DNA reads as follows: TGCGCCAGCAGCCCCGACCCCCTTACCTTACAAGAGACCCAGTACTTC.